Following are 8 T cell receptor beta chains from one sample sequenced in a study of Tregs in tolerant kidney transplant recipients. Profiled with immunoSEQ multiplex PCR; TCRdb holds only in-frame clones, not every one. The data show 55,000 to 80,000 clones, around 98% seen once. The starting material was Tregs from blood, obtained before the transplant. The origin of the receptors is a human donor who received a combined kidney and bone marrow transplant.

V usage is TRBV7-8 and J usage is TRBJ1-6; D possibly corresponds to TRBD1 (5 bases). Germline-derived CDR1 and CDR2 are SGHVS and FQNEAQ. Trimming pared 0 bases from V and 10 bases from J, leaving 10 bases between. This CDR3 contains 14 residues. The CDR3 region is CASSLADMGSPLHF. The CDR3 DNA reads TGTGCCAGCAGCTTAGCGGACATGGGATCACCCCTCCACTTT.

This chain's CDR3 is CASSVRGANEQFF. The CDR3 bases are TGTGCCAGCAGCGTACGGGGGGCGAATGAGCAGTTCTTC. V gene TRBV7-2 combines with J gene TRBJ2-1; a weak D match, TRBD2 (7 bases). Between the trimmed V and J ends, which lost 5 bases and 7 bases, there was a span of 12 bases. The CDR3 has 13 residues. Germline V gene sequence: CDR1 SGHTA, CDR2 FQGNSA. Combining the CDR3 with reference TRBV7-2 and TRBJ2-1 gives the whole variable domain GAGVSQSPSNKVTEKGKDVELRCDPISGHTALYWYRQSLGQGLEFLIYFQGNSAPDKSGLPSDRFSAERTGGSVSTLTIQRTQQEDSAVYLCASSVRGANEQFFGPGTRLTVL.

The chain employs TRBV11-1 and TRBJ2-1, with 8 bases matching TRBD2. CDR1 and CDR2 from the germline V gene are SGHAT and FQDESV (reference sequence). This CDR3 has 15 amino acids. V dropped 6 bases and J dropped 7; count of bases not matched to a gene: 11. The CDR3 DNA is TGTGCCAGCAGATCCGGACTAGCCGTTCCTAATGAGCAGTTCTTC. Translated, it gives CASRSGLAVPNEQFF.

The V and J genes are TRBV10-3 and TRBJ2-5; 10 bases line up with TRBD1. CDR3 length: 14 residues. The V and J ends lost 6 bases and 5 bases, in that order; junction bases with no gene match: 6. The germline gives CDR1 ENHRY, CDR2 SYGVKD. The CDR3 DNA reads TGTGCCATCAGCCGGGACAGGGGCCGGGAGACCCAGTACTTC. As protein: CAISRDRGRETQYF.

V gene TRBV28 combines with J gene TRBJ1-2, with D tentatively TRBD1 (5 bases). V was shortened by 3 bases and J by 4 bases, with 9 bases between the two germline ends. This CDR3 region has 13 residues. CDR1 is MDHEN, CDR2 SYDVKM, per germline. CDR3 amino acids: CASSFRGGYGYTF. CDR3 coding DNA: TGTGCCAGCAGTTTTAGGGGAGGCTATGGCTACACCTTC.

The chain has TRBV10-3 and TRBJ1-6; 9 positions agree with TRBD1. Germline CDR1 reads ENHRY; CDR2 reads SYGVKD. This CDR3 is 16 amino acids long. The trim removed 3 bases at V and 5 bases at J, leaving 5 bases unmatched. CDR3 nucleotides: TGTGCCATCAGTGAATGGACAGGGGCAGATAATTCACCCCTCCACTTT. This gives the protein CAISEWTGADNSPLHF.

Written as DNA, the CDR3 is TGTGCCAGCAGTGCTTTCGGGACAGGGTTGGGGACTGAAGCTTTCTTT. Translating it yields CASSAFGTGLGTEAFF. The V and J genes are TRBV2 and TRBJ1-1; 9 nucleotides line up with TRBD1. The V gene end was trimmed by 4 bases and the J gene end by 5 bases; junction bases not matched to a gene: 11. The CDR3 length is 16 residues. In germline, CDR1 is SNHLY, CDR2 FYNNEI.

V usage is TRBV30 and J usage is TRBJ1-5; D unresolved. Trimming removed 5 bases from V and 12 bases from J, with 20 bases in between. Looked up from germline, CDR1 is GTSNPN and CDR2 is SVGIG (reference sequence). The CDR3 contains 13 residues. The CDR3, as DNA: TGTGCCTGGGGCCTGGCAGAGGGAATGAGCCAGCATTTT. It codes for CAWGLAEGMSQHF. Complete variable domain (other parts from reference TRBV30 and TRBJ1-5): SQTIHQWPATLVQPVGSPLSLECTVEGTSNPNLYWYRQAAGRGLQLLFYSVGIGQISSEVPQNLSASRPQDRQFILSSKKLLLSDSGFYLCAWGLAEGMSQHFGDGTRLSIL.